This T cell receptor (beta chain) was found in a study of cytotoxic CD8 clonotypes in ibrutinib-treated CLL. Study information: The response samples were taken once patients had been treated for a median of about 12 months, range 6 to 36.

The planned depth of sequencing spanned 1 in 200,000 to 1 in 1 million T cells. TCRdb keeps only in-frame clones here, not all; method: immunoSEQ multiplex PCR. This sample has about 140,000 clones; about 70% occur once, and the top ten carry roughly 4.7%. Details on this clone: Its antigen is still unknown.

Study-level findings and limits: With treatment, public clonotypes, which were uncommon, either contracted or remained stable. Investigators sampled sustained-remission and progressing patients at differing times.

CDR1 and CDR2 from the germline V gene are SGDLS and YYNGEE. This CDR3 contains 14 residues. Trimming left V 3 bases short and J 1 base short, with 7 bases between. This specimen consisted of PBMCs, obtained after 24 months of ibrutinib treatment. This receptor was obtained from a human donor with chronic lymphocytic leukemia. The chain combines TRBV9 with TRBJ2-2; no definite D call. The CDR3 is CASSASRNTGELFF. The CDR3 nucleotides are TGTGCCAGCAGCGCATCTAGGAACACCGGGGAGCTGTTTTTT.